Listed below are T cell receptor beta chains from one sample, sequenced in a study of Ad26.COV2.S vaccination and SARS-CoV-2 variants. Clones were read by immunoSEQ multiplex PCR, and TCRdb kept only the in-frame ones, dropping some. The table lists hundreds of thousands of clones, roughly 84% of them singletons. Source: peripheral blood, taken in a trial of Ad26.COV2.S vaccine versus placebo. The origin of the receptors is a person aged 18-65 years who received the Ad26.COV2.S COVID-19 vaccine or a placebo. Both conserved end residues are part of each CDR3. A D gene is named only where the DNA matches it firmly. Rows give clone size only sometimes, using once, few, many, or a class for an expanded clone.

J,D,size,V,DNA,CDR3
TRBJ2-7,NA,NA,TRBV12-3/TRBV12-4,TGTGCCAGCAGTTTGACAGCCTACGAGCAGTACTTC,CASSLTAYEQYF
TRBJ2-7,TRBD1,NA,TRBV7-3,TGTGCCAGCAGCCCACAGGGGGCGGAAGGCGAGCAGTACTTC,CASSPQGAEGEQYF
TRBJ1-2,NA,NA,TRBV6-5,TGTGCCAGCAGTTCGCAGGGGAACTATGGCTACACCTTC,CASSSQGNYGYTF
TRBJ2-1,TRBD2,NA,TRBV7-8,TGTGCCAGCAGAACAGCGGGGCCCTACAATGAGCAGTTCTTC,CASRTAGPYNEQFF
TRBJ1-1,NA,NA,TRBV19,TGTGCCAGTAGAGGGACCCTGAACACTGAAGCTTTCTTT,CASRGTLNTEAFF
TRBJ1-4,NA,NA,TRBV10-3,TGTGCCATCAGTGAGGGGGAGGCAGGACATGAAAAACTGTTTTTT,CAISEGEAGHEKLFF
TRBJ1-2,NA,NA,TRBV7-8,TGTGCCAGCAGCCTGTCGGGGGAAAGGGTCGATGGCTACACCTTC,CASSLSGERVDGYTF
TRBJ2-7,NA,NA,TRBV4-3,TGCGCCAGCAGCCAAGATGGGGGGAATCGGGACGAGCAGTACTTC,CASSQDGGNRDEQYF
TRBJ1-6,TRBD1,NA,TRBV11-2,TGTGCCAGCAGCTTAGAGGGACAGCCCTATTCACCCCTCCACTTT,CASSLEGQPYSPLHF
TRBJ2-2,NA,NA,TRBV19,TGTGCCAGTAGTATAGCAAACACCGGGGAGCTGTTTTTT,CASSIANTGELFF
TRBJ2-5,TRBD2,NA,TRBV5-1,TGCGCCAGCAGCACGGGACTAGCGGGGGGCCGAATACAAGAGACCCAGTACTTC,CASSTGLAGGRIQETQYF
TRBJ1-3,NA,NA,TRBV5-1,TGCGCCAGCAGCTTGGCTTTAGTCGGGTCTGGAAACACCATATATTTT,CASSLALVGSGNTIYF
TRBJ2-7,TRBD1,NA,TRBV15,TGTGCCACCAGCAGAGGACGGACAGGGGGCAACGAGCAGTACTTC,CATSRGRTGGNEQYF
TRBJ2-5,TRBD2,NA,TRBV6-5,TGTGCCAGCATCGGGGGGGGACGGGCCCAGTACTTC,CASIGGGRAQYF
TRBJ2-5,NA,NA,TRBV7-2,TGTGCCAGCAGTCAATTAGCGGTCGTGCGGGAGACCCAGTACTTC,CASSQLAVVRETQYF
TRBJ1-6,TRBD1,NA,TRBV11-3,TGTGCCAGCAGCCCGGGGACAGGGGGTTCACCCCTCCACTTT,CASSPGTGGSPLHF
TRBJ1-2,NA,few,TRBV7-3,TGTGCCAGCAGCCCTCAGCGAACTAACTATGGCTACACCTTC,CASSPQRTNYGYTF
TRBJ1-1,TRBD1,NA,TRBV7-9,TGTGCCAGCAGACCATCACCGACAGGGCGGAACACTGAAGCTTTCTTT,CASRPSPTGRNTEAFF
TRBJ1-4,NA,NA,TRBV7-2,TGTGCCAGCAGCTTAGAATTCCCGCCGAGGAGTGAAAAACTGTTTTTT,CASSLEFPPRSEKLFF
TRBJ2-7,NA,NA,TRBV6-5,TGTGCCAGCAGATGGGGGGACGGCTACGAGCAGTACTTC,CASRWGDGYEQYF
TRBJ1-1,NA,NA,TRBV3-1/TRBV3-2,TGTGCCAGCACTCCGGGGGGGAACACTGAAGCTTTCTTT,CASTPGGNTEAFF
TRBJ2-5,NA,NA,TRBV10-3,TGTGCCATCAGTGAGTCGGGAGAGACCCAGTACTTC,CAISESGETQYF
TRBJ2-7,NA,few,TRBV11-2,TGTGCCAGCAGCCTCGTCGGGGGCGAGCAGTACTTC,CASSLVGGEQYF
TRBJ1-5,NA,NA,TRBV4-1,TGCGCCAGCAGCCAAGCCCCGCCTCAGGTCCGTGGTCAGCCCCAGCATTTT,CASSQAPPQVRGQPQHF